This is a list of T cell receptor beta chains from one sample in a study of cytomegalovirus exposure and HLA in healthy donors. The repertoire was sequenced with immunoSEQ multiplex PCR; TCRdb's copy has only in-frame clones and lacks some. This table has roughly 58,000 clones, roughly 80% appearing once. Material: PBMCs. These receptor sequences come from a human donor in good health. The CDR3 runs from the conserved cysteine through the conserved F or W. The order of the fields is CDR3 length, J gene, clone size, V gene, D gene, CDR3 protein, CDR3 DNA. A D gene is named only where the DNA matches it firmly. Size tells how often a clone was seen (once, few, many) or the class of an expanded clone, and some rows leave it out.

15 | TRBJ2-3 | few | TRBV4-3 | TRBD2 | CASSPGNGRAATQYF | TGCGCCAGCAGCCCTGGTAACGGGAGGGCCGCTACGCAGTATTTT
16 | TRBJ2-5 | . | TRBV7-8 | TRBD2 | CASSDPVAGGQETQYF | TGTGCCAGCAGCGATCCCGTAGCGGGAGGGCAAGAGACCCAGTACTTC
16 | TRBJ2-5 | few | TRBV28 | . | CASSFLTGPWQETQYF | TGTGCCAGCAGTTTTCTTACAGGGCCCTGGCAAGAGACCCAGTACTTC
20 | TRBJ2-4 | . | TRBV9 | TRBD2 | CASSVGPRLAGPLAKNIQYF | TGTGCCAGCAGCGTAGGGCCCCGGCTAGCGGGACCCTTAGCCAAAAACATTCAGTACTTC
14 | TRBJ2-2 | . | TRBV18 | TRBD1 | CASSPTGVTGELFF | TGTGCCAGCTCACCAACAGGGGTTACCGGGGAGCTGTTTTTT
15 | TRBJ2-5 | . | TRBV5-5 | TRBD1 | CASSRWTGSPETQYF | TGTGCCAGCAGCAGATGGACAGGATCTCCAGAGACCCAGTACTTC
20 | TRBJ2-3 | . | TRBV4-3 | TRBD2 | CASSLAPGTSGVGTVDTQYF | TGCGCCAGCAGCCTCGCCCCCGGGACTAGCGGGGTTGGGACGGTGGATACGCAGTATTTT
12 | TRBJ2-1 | . | TRBV30 | . | CAGRGSYNEQFF | TGTGCCGGAAGGGGCTCCTACAATGAGCAGTTCTTC
14 | TRBJ2-2 | . | TRBV7-3 | . | CASSLTGDTGELFF | TGTGCCAGCAGCTTAACCGGGGACACCGGGGAGCTGTTTTTT
17 | TRBJ2-6 | . | TRBV5-4 | . | CASSLRTASSGANVLTF | TGTGCCAGCAGCTTGCGGACAGCCAGCTCTGGGGCCAACGTCCTGACTTTC
13 | TRBJ1-3 | few | TRBV7-9 | TRBD1 | CASSQGAGNTIYF | TGTGCCAGCAGCCAGGGGGCTGGAAACACCATATATTTT
12 | TRBJ1-6 | . | TRBV6-5 | . | CASSSWTGPLHF | TGTGCCAGCAGTTCCTGGACTGGACCCCTCCACTTT
16 | TRBJ2-3 | . | TRBV4-3 | TRBD2 | CASSPLAGGPTDTQYF | TGCGCCAGCAGCCCGCTAGCGGGAGGGCCAACAGATACGCAGTATTTT
15 | TRBJ2-7 | . | TRBV28 | TRBD2 | CASSLPSGDPIEQYF | TGTGCCAGCAGTCTACCTAGCGGGGATCCCATCGAGCAGTACTTC